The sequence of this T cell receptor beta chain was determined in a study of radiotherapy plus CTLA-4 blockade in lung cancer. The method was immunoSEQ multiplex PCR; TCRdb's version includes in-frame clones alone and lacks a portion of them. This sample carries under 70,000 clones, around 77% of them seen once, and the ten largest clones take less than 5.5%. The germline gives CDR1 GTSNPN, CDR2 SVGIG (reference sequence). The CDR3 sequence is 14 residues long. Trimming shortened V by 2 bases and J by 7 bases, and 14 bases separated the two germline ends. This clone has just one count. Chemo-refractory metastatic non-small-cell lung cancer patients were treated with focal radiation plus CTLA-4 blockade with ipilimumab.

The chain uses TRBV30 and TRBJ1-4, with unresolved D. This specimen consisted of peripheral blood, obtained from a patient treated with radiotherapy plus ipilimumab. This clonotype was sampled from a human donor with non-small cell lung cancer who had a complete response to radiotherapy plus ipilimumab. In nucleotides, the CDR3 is TGTGCCTGGAGTTTCTGGGCTGACTCTGAAAAACTGTTTTTT. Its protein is CAWSFWADSEKLFF.